The clone carrying this TCR beta chain was found once. The data were taken from a study of blood T cell repertoires in COVID-19. Assay: immunoSEQ multiplex PCR; the TCRdb copy retains only in-frame clones and omits some. This table holds around 70,000 clones, 70% to 90% found once. The sample comprised peripheral blood. The sequence came from a man aged 25 to 40 with acute or convalescent COVID-19.

CDR3 sequence reads: CASSFPARGGYTF. The DNA for the CDR3 is TGTGCCAGCAGTTTTCCGGCTAGGGGTGGCTACACCTTC. V and J are TRBV12-3 or TRBV12-4 and TRBJ1-2; D is possibly TRBD1 (5 bases). V was shortened by 3 bases and J by 7 bases, with 12 bases between the two germline ends. There are 13 residues in the CDR3.